The rows below give T cell receptor beta chains drawn from one sample of a study of regulatory T cells in long-lasting Graves disease. Using its own MiXCR run on the multiplex PCR reads, TCRdb lists one record per CDR3 protein. The data contain 250,000 to 400,000 distinct CDR3 sequences, about a sixth of them seen just once; the ten biggest clones take up around 36%. Source: peripheral blood mononuclear cells (PBMCs), taken at new diagnosis, from a patient treated with antithyroid drugs. These receptor sequences come from a female donor with Graves disease. CDR3s include the opening cysteine and the closing phenylalanine or tryptophan. The order of the fields is V gene, clone size, D gene, CDR3 length, J gene, CDR3 DNA, CDR3 protein. D genes are given only for firm matches. Part of the rows lack a size; the others show once, few, many or a class for expanded clones.

>TRBV7-9|many|TRBD1|16|TRBJ1-6
TGTGCCAGCACCTTGGCGACCGGGACAGGAGGTTCACCCCTCCACTTT
CASTLATGTGGSPLHF
>TRBV27|.|TRBD1|15|TRBJ2-3
TGTGCCAGCAGCAAAGACAGGGGGCGAACAGATACGCAGTATTTT
CASSKDRGRTDTQYF
>TRBV20-1|.|.|15|TRBJ1-2
TGCAGTGCTAGAGATCCTATGGGTAGGGGCTTTGGCTACACCTTC
CSARDPMGRGFGYTF
>TRBV19|.|TRBD1|14|TRBJ1-2
TGTGCCAGTATACCCCAGGGGACAGCATATGGCTACACCTTC
CASIPQGTAYGYTF
>TRBV15|.|TRBD2|16|TRBJ2-1
TGTGCCACCAGCAGAGATAAGGGACTAGCTGTGTATGAGCAGTTCTTC
CATSRDKGLAVYEQFF
>TRBV7-2|.|.|15|TRBJ2-3
TGTGCCAGCACCCAGTGGGGGGCTGGCACAGATACGCAGTATTTT
CASTQWGAGTDTQYF
>TRBV20-1|many|TRBD2|15|TRBJ2-2
TGCAGTGCTAGAGCTGGGAGGGCGGGCACCGGGGAGCTGTTTTTT
CSARAGRAGTGELFF
>TRBV27|.|TRBD1|17|TRBJ2-1
TGTGCCAGCAGTCCGATCCCACAGGGGGCGACCTACAATGAGCAGTTCTTC
CASSPIPQGATYNEQFF
>TRBV11-3|many|TRBD2|15|TRBJ2-2
TGTGCCAGCAGCTTTAGCGGGAGTATCACCGGGGAGCTGTTTTTT
CASSFSGSITGELFF
>TRBV12-3/TRBV12-4|many|TRBD1|12|TRBJ2-7
TGTGCCAGCAGTTGGACAGGGGTAGCTCCGTACTTC
CASSWTGVAPYF
>TRBV28|many|.|16|TRBJ2-2
TGTGCCAGCAGTCCCCAGGGCGCGCCCCCGGCCGGGGAGCTGTTTTTT
CASSPQGAPPAGELFF
>TRBV5-1|.|.|15|TRBJ2-7
TGCGCCAGCAGCCTAGACACCTCCGGGGTCTACGAGCAGTACTTC
CASSLDTSGVYEQYF
>TRBV19|many|.|14|TRBJ1-5
TGTGCCAGTAGTGGGGGGACTAGCAATCAGCCCCAGCATTTT
CASSGGTSNQPQHF
>TRBV10-3|few|.|13|TRBJ2-1
TGTGCCATCAGCCTCAAGGCCGGAAATGAGCAGTTCTTC
CAISLKAGNEQFF
>TRBV7-2|many|TRBD1|17|TRBJ1-6
TGTGCCAGCAGCTACCGGACAGGGGCGTCCTATAATTCACCCCTCCACTTT
CASSYRTGASYNSPLHF
>TRBV12-3/TRBV12-4|many|.|13|TRBJ2-1
TGTGCCAGCAGTTCTAGCGCCAACAATGAGCAGTTCTTC
CASSSSANNEQFF
>TRBV2|few|TRBD2|16|TRBJ2-7
TGTGCCAGCAGTGAAGGATGGGTAGCGGGAGACTACGAGCAGTACTTC
CASSEGWVAGDYEQYF
>TRBV6-1|many|TRBD1|14|TRBJ1-5
TGTGCCAGCAGTGAAATGGCAGGGGGCCAGCCCCAGCATTTT
CASSEMAGGQPQHF
>TRBV24-1|many|.|13|TRBJ2-3
TGTGCCACCAGTGATGAATACACAGATACGCAGTATTTT
CATSDEYTDTQYF
>TRBV11-3|many|TRBD1|14|TRBJ1-1
TGTGCCAGCAGCCCGACAGGGTTGGGCACTGAAGCTTTCTTT
CASSPTGLGTEAFF
>TRBV25-1|.|.|12|TRBJ1-1
TGTGCCAGCAGTGATTATTCCACTGAAGCTTTCTTT
CASSDYSTEAFF
>TRBV6-5|many|TRBD2|16|TRBJ2-7
TGTGCCAGCAGTTATCAAAGCGGGATCAGGTCCTACGAGCAGTACTTC
CASSYQSGIRSYEQYF
>TRBV12-3/TRBV12-4|many|.|14|TRBJ2-7
TGTGCCAGCAGCCATGGCGGGGCCAGCTACGAGCAGTACTTC
CASSHGGASYEQYF
>TRBV5-1|.|.|13|TRBJ2-5
TGCGCCAGCAGGGACTATTACCAAGAGACCCAGTACTTC
CASRDYYQETQYF
>TRBV20-1|.|TRBD1|13|TRBJ2-3
TGCAGTGCCAGGAAGGGGGCGGAAGATACGCAGTATTTT
CSARKGAEDTQYF
>TRBV12-3/TRBV12-4|many|.|16|TRBJ2-1
TGTGCCAGCAGTCCACCGACAGGAGGGGTTGGCAATGAGCAGTTCTTC
CASSPPTGGVGNEQFF
>TRBV19|many|TRBD2|15|TRBJ2-1
TGTGCCAGTATCGCGGGAGATACCACCTACAATGAGCAGTTCTTC
CASIAGDTTYNEQFF
>TRBV11-2|many|.|16|TRBJ2-4
TGTGCCAGCAGCCACTACAGGGAGACCGCCAAAAACATTCAGTACTTC
CASSHYRETAKNIQYF
>TRBV12-3/TRBV12-4|many|.|15|TRBJ1-5
TGTGCCAGCAGTTTAGGTCGGCACAGCAATCAGCCCCAGCATTTT
CASSLGRHSNQPQHF
>TRBV20-1|many|.|16|TRBJ1-6
TGCAGTGCTAGAGATTCTCGACAGGCCGATAATTCACCCCTCCACTTT
CSARDSRQADNSPLHF
>TRBV11-1|many|.|15|TRBJ2-2
TGTGCCAGCAGCTTAGGGCGGGGAAACACCGGGGAGCTGTTTTTT
CASSLGRGNTGELFF
>TRBV6-5|.|.|15|TRBJ1-2
TGTGCCAGCAGTTATTACGCCCAGACCCCGAATGGCTACACCTTC
CASSYYAQTPNGYTF
>TRBV12-5|many|.|14|TRBJ2-6
TGTGCTAGTGGTTCCGGGGCTGGGGCCAACGTCCTGACTTTC
CASGSGAGANVLTF
>TRBV5-6|few|TRBD1|11|TRBJ2-1
TGTGCCAGCAGTTCACAGGGGGAGCAGTTCTTC
CASSSQGEQFF
>TRBV28|many|TRBD2|15|TRBJ2-2
TGTGCCAGCAGTTTAACTAGCGGGGGCACCGGGGAGCTGTTTTTT
CASSLTSGGTGELFF
>TRBV9|many|.|15|TRBJ2-1
TGTGCCAGCAGCGAGAGACCCACGGCTAGTCTTGAGCAGTTCTTC
CASSERPTASLEQFF
>TRBV2|.|TRBD2|15|TRBJ2-7
TGTGCCAGCGCTACCTATGGAGCGGGGGGTGGGGAGCAGTACTTC
CASATYGAGGGEQYF
>TRBV6-9|many|TRBD2|17|TRBJ2-7
TGTGCCAGCAGTTCCCCGCTCGGGGGGAGTCCCCCCTACGAGCAGTACTTC
CASSSPLGGSPPYEQYF
>TRBV28|.|TRBD2|13|TRBJ2-2
TGTGCCAGTGGGACTAGCGGCACCGGGGAGCTGTTTTTT
CASGTSGTGELFF
>TRBV3-1|many|TRBD2|16|TRBJ2-1
TGTGCCAGCAGCCAAGTTCCGGCTAGCGGGAGCAATGAGCAGTTCTTC
CASSQVPASGSNEQFF
>TRBV7-8|many|.|15|TRBJ1-2
TGTGCCAGCAGCTTAGGCGGGTGGGGGGCGACGGGCTACACCTTC
CASSLGGWGATGYTF
>TRBV2|many|TRBD1|13|TRBJ1-1
TGTGCCGGCAGTGGAAACCGACAGGGAGAAGCTTTCTTT
CAGSGNRQGEAFF
>TRBV11-3|many|TRBD2|14|TRBJ2-1
TGTGCCAGCAGGCGGGAGGCGGTCTACAATGAGCAGTTCTTC
CASRREAVYNEQFF
>TRBV12-3/TRBV12-4|.|.|15|TRBJ2-7
TGTGCCAGCAGTTTCGCGGGGCCGACGAGGTACGAGCAGTACTTC
CASSFAGPTRYEQYF
>TRBV25-1|many|TRBD2|15|TRBJ2-5
TGTGCCAGCAGTGATGGACTAGCGACCCAAGAGACCCAGTACTTC
CASSDGLATQETQYF
>TRBV2|.|TRBD2|12|TRBJ2-1
TGTGCCGGCCGAGCGGGATACAATGAGCAGTTCTTC
CAGRAGYNEQFF
>TRBV28|many|TRBD1|13|TRBJ1-1
TGTGCCAGTATTCAGGGGGCGGGGACTGAAGCTTTCTTT
CASIQGAGTEAFF
>TRBV12-3/TRBV12-4|many|.|15|TRBJ1-1
TGTGCCAGCAGTTTAGCCCCGGACAGTGACACTGAAGCTTTCTTT
CASSLAPDSDTEAFF
>TRBV11-2|many|.|18|TRBJ2-6
TGTGCCAGCAGCTTACTTCCGGGGGCGGGCTCTGGGGCCAACGTCCTGACTTTC
CASSLLPGAGSGANVLTF
>TRBV19|once|.|14|TRBJ1-1
TGTGCCAGTAGGCGGGGTGAGAGTATCACTGAAGCTTTCTTT
CASRRGESITEAFF
>TRBV2|many|.|12|TRBJ1-1
TGTGCCAGCAGTGAAGGGGTCAGGGAAGCTTTCTTT
CASSEGVREAFF
>TRBV3-1|many|.|12|TRBJ2-3
TGTGCCAGCAGCCAGGATGCAGATACGCAGTATTTT
CASSQDADTQYF
>TRBV28|many|.|14|TRBJ2-1
TGTGCCAGCGGCGCGTCCTTCCCCTACAATGAGCAGTTCTTC
CASGASFPYNEQFF